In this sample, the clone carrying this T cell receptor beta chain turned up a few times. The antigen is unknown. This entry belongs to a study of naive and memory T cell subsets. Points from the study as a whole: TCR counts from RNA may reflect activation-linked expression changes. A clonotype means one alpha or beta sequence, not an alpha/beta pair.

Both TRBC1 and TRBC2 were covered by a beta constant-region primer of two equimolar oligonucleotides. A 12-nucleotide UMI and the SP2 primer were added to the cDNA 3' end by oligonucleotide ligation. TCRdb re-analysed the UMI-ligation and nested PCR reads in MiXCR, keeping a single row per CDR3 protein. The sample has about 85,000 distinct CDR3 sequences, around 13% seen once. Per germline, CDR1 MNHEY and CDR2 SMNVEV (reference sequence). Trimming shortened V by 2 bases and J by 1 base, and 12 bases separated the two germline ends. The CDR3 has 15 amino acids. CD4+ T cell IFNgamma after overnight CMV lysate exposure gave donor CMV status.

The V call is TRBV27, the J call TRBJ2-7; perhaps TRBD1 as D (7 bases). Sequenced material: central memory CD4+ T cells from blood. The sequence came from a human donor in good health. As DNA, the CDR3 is TGTGCCAGCAGTTTAGGAGGGGGCGCGTCCTACGAGCAGTACTTC. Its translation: CASSLGGGASYEQYF.